The table lists the clone carrying this TCR beta chain with a count of one. Its antigen remains unknown. These data come from a study of vaccination and CD4 T cells after COVID-19. As for the study in general: Convalescent patients gave post-COVID blood a median about 100 days post-diagnosis, range 35 to 161.

Oncomine TCR Beta short-read sequencing was applied to DNA from cultured CD4+ T cells. TCRdb reanalysed the PCR reads using MiXCR and keeps one entry per CDR3 protein. This table has under 25,000 distinct CDR3 sequences, around 66% appearing once. This CDR3 has 14 amino acids. Per the germline V gene, CDR1 is SGHTA and CDR2 is FQGNSA. Trimming took 2 bases from V and 2 from J, leaving 9 bases between them. As for treatment: approximately 10-day PBMC culture with coronavirus spike peptide pools or control peptides (ViraFEST assay). T cells were expanded with peptide pools, and expanded clonotypes were identified by TCR sequencing.

V usage is TRBV7-2 and J usage is TRBJ2-5; no clear D gene. This clonotype was sampled from a human donor who had recovered from COVID-19. Sequencing used CD4+ T cells from blood, cultured in vitro. This CDR3 is CASSLITGQETQYF. The CDR3, as DNA: TGTGCCAGCAGCTTAATAACCGGACAAGAGACCCAGTACTTC.